The entry below gives a single TCR beta chain sequence along with its context. TCRdb redid the calling of the RT-PCR reads with MiXCR, one entry per CDR3 protein. The table lists around 790,000 distinct CDR3 sequences, over 20% of them singletons, with approximately 10% in the top ten. Germline-derived CDR1 and CDR2 are DFQATT and SNEGSKA (reference sequence). The CDR3 spans 12 residues. V gave up 5 bases and J gave up 2 bases, with 9 bases separating them. This specimen comes from a study of response to subunit inactivated influenza vaccine. The source is a man over 45 who received an inactivated influenza vaccine. This specimen was PBMCs from blood, taken roughly 5 days after vaccination. This chain connects TRBV20-1 to TRBJ2-5, with unresolved D. CDR3 sequence (DNA): TGCAGTGCTCCGGCAAAACAAGAGACCCAGTACTTC. Translated: CSAPAKQETQYF.